The 13 T cell receptor beta chains in this list originate from one sample, sequenced in a study of T cells after posttransplantation cyclophosphamide. The data were produced by immunoSEQ multiplex PCR, yet TCRdb's version contains in-frame clones alone and is incomplete. The sample holds approximately 39,000 clones, and no clone turns up only once. The sequencing sample was made of PBMCs. These receptors were collected from a girl under 18 in good health, CMV-negative, and a related stem cell transplant donor.

This chain joins TRBV6-5 and TRBJ2-5; the match to TRBD2 covers 10 bases. The J call is in doubt because the DNA end fits TRBJ2-7 better. Germline values: CDR1 MNHEY, CDR2 SVGAGI. The CDR3 spans 14 residues. CDR3 in amino acids: CASSYRLAGDEQYF. The CDR3 coding sequence is TGTGCCAGCAGTTACAGGCTAGCGGGAGACGAGCAGTACTTC.

This clone was observed a handful of times. The V and J genes are TRBV30 and TRBJ2-5; TRBD2 matches at 16 bases. CDR1 is GTSNPN and CDR2 is SVGIG in the germline V gene (reference sequence). Losses at the gene ends were 4 bases for V and 5 bases for J; bases not matched to a gene: 19. The CDR3 has 20 amino acids. The CDR3 reads CAWKPGLAGGLRTVVETQYF. Written as DNA, the CDR3 is TGTGCCTGGAAACCGGGACTAGCGGGAGGGTTGCGAACGGTTGTGGAGACCCAGTACTTC.

This clone has ten or more counts. The rearrangement links TRBV28 to TRBJ1-2; no definite D call. Trimming cost V 8 bases and J 5 bases, with 24 bases left between them. This CDR3 is 16 amino acids long. Germline CDR1 MDHEN, CDR2 SYDVKM. DNA for the CDR3: TGTGCCAGCCGTCCTTACCCTATACCTCGCGATTATGGCTACACCTTC. It yields the protein CASRPYPIPRDYGYTF.

This clone occurred many times. The chain employs TRBV6-1 and TRBJ2-2, with D possibly being TRBD2 (6 bases). V lost 0 bases and J lost 6, with 20 bases in between. CDR3 length: 18 amino acids. Germline values: CDR1 MNHNS, CDR2 SASEGT. Written as DNA, the CDR3 is TGTGCCAGCAGTGAAGCGCGGGTACACCCACCGGGGGCCGGGGAGCTGTTTTTT. The encoded protein is CASSEARVHPPGAGELFF.

This clone occurred many times. A junction end diverges from the germline sequence, so it may reflect a read error. The chain has TRBV2 and TRBJ2-7, with D hard to call. Germline-derived CDR1 and CDR2 are SNHLY and FYNNEI. The CDR3 consists of 10 residues. In nucleotides, the CDR3 is TGTGCCAGCAGTGGAGTCTTGCCCCACTTC. Encoded protein: CASSGVLPHF.

This clone was seen ten or more times. The chain couples TRBV11-1 to TRBJ2-1; 9 bases map to TRBD1. The CDR3 is 15 residues long. Trimming cost V 6 bases and J 6 bases; bases outside gene matches: 9. Germline CDR1 is SGHAT and CDR2 is FQDESV (reference sequence). Here the CDR3 reads CASSQAGTGLNEQFF. The CDR3 bases are TGTGCCAGCAGTCAAGCCGGGACAGGGCTCAATGAGCAGTTCTTC.

This clone was counted ten times or more. This chain links TRBV4-3 with TRBJ2-1; 12 nucleotides match TRBD2. The germline gives CDR1 LGHNA, CDR2 YSLEER. This CDR3 region has 17 residues. V lost 2 bases and J lost 8; bases outside the gene matches: 10. CDR3 sequence (DNA): TGCGCCAGCAGCCAACTACTTCGGACTAGCGGGAACGATGAGCAGTTCTTC. Protein: CASSQLLRTSGNDEQFF.

This clone was detected ten times or more. The chain uses TRBV28 and TRBJ1-5; a weak D match, TRBD1 (6 bases). CDR3 length: 15 amino acids. Germline loops: CDR1 MDHEN, CDR2 SYDVKM. Trimming took 2 bases from V and 1 from J, leaving 9 bases between them. DNA of the CDR3: TGTGCCAGCAGTTTAGGGACAACCAGCAATCAGCCCCAGCATTTT. Its translation is CASSLGTTSNQPQHF.

This clone was recorded a few times. The junction does not match germline at one end; this may be a read error. The rearrangement joins TRBV6-1 to TRBJ2-2, with TRBD2 matching over 11 bases. Germline V gives CDR1 MNHNS, CDR2 SASEGT. The CDR3 spans 15 residues. The chain's CDR3 is CASRRLAGPTGEPFF. The CDR3 coding sequence is TGTGCCAGCAGGAGACTAGCGGGGCCCACCGGGGAGCCGTTTTTT.

This clone was picked up a small number of times. The chain couples TRBV29-1 to TRBJ1-2, with D perhaps TRBD1 (6 bases). Trimming shortened V by 4 bases and J by 8 bases, and 11 bases separated the two germline ends. Germline loops: CDR1 SQVTM, CDR2 ANQGSEA. CDR3 length: 11 amino acids. CDR3 sequence reads: CSVAGGRGYTF. The CDR3, as DNA: TGCAGCGTTGCTGGGGGCAGGGGCTACACCTTC.

This clone appeared many times. This sequence joins TRBV7-2 and TRBJ1-1, with D perhaps matching TRBD1 (5 bases). Germline V gene lookup returns CDR1 SGHTA and CDR2 FQGNSA. The CDR3 covers 13 residues. Trimming removed 4 bases from V and 3 bases from J, with 9 bases in between. CDR3 DNA: TGTGCCAGCAGCTCAGGGTTGTACACTGAAGCTTTCTTT. This encodes CASSSGLYTEAFF.

This clone occurred many times. This chain uses TRBV6-4 with TRBJ2-2; TRBD1 matches 8 bases. Germline-derived CDR1 and CDR2 are MRHNA and SNTAGT. The CDR3 runs to 15 residues. J gave up 3 bases and V 2 bases, and 2 bases lay outside the gene matches. This CDR3 is CASSDTGQDTGELFF. CDR3 sequence (DNA): TGTGCCAGCAGTGACACGGGACAGGACACCGGGGAGCTGTTTTTT.

This clone was picked up many times. This chain uses TRBV6-5 with TRBJ2-2; D is unclear. Per the germline V gene, CDR1 is MNHEY and CDR2 is SVGAGI. This CDR3 comprises 13 residues. V gave up 7 bases and J gave up 1 base, with 7 bases separating them. The CDR3 here is CASTSKNTGELFF. Written as DNA, the CDR3 is TGTGCCAGCACCTCTAAGAACACCGGGGAGCTGTTTTTT.